One sample yielded the 30 T cell receptor beta chains listed below, sequenced in a study of early T cells in non-severe SARS-CoV-2 infection. One entry per CDR3 protein, called by TCRdb with MiXCR from the 5' RACE reads. This table has about 50,000 distinct CDR3 sequences, under 15% appearing once. Sequencing used whole blood. The receptors were gathered from an adult who was a healthcare worker with PCR-confirmed SARS-CoV-2 infection or an uninfected control (not recorded which).

The rearrangement links TRBV10-3 to TRBJ1-1; TRBD1 aligns across 7 bases. Germline-derived CDR1 and CDR2 are ENHRY and SYGVKD. V dropped 10 bases and J dropped 4; count of bases not matched to a gene: 6. The CDR3 length is 12 residues. The CDR3 coding sequence is TGTGCCACTCAGGGGGAGGGCACTGAAGCTTTCTTT. Translating gives CATQGEGTEAFF.

CDR3 in amino acids: CASISTGPSKVPQHF. DNA of the CDR3: TGTGCCAGCATCTCAACGGGACCAAGTAAAGTTCCCCAGCATTTT. The rearrangement links TRBV6-6 to TRBJ1-5; TRBD1 is a possible D gene (5 bases). CDR3 length equals 15 residues. Per germline, CDR1 MNHNY and CDR2 SVGAGI (reference sequence). V lost 7 bases to trimming and J lost 10 bases, with 23 bases between them.

The V and J genes are TRBV5-1 and TRBJ2-4, with D maybe TRBD1 (5 bases). CDR1 and CDR2 from the germline V gene are SGHRS and YFSETQ. CDR3 size: 15 residues. V was cut by 4 bases and J by 5 bases, with 16 bases left in between. The CDR3 protein is CASSPTSSGQNIQYF. The CDR3 bases are TGCGCCAGCAGCCCGACCAGCTCAGGGCAAAACATTCAGTACTTC.

This clonotype showed up many times. CDR3 DNA sequence: TGCGCCAGCAGCTTGGGGACAGCCGGCGAGCAGTACTTC. Translation gives CASSLGTAGEQYF. The chain recombines TRBV5-1 with TRBJ2-7; D is possibly TRBD1 (6 bases). CDR3 size: 13 residues. Germline V gives CDR1 SGHRS, CDR2 YFSETQ. V was trimmed by 0 bases and J by 6 bases, leaving 10 bases between them. The complete variable domain, with remaining parts taken from reference TRBV5-1 and TRBJ2-7, reads KAGVTQTPRYLIKTRGQQVTLSCSPISGHRSVSWYQQTPGQGLQFLFEYFSETQRNKGNFPGRFSGRQFSNSRSEMNVSTLELGDSALYLCASSLGTAGEQYFGPGTRLTVT.

This clonotype came up a few times. CDR3 sequence reads: CASGRSRGPLTNEKLFF. The CDR3 DNA is TGTGCCAGCGGGCGGAGCAGGGGCCCACTAACTAATGAAAAACTGTTTTTT. V and J are TRBV7-9 and TRBJ1-4; weak D call: TRBD1 (6 bases). Trimming took 8 bases from V and 1 from J, leaving 20 bases between them. CDR1 and CDR2 (germline): SEHNR, FQNEAQ (reference sequence). This CDR3 spans 17 amino acids. Full variable domain (rest looked up from reference TRBV7-9 and TRBJ1-4): DTGVSQNPRHKITKRGQNVTFRCDPISEHNRLYWYRQTLGQGPEFLTYFQNEAQLEKSRLLSDRFSAERPKGSFSTLEIQRTEQGDSAMYLCASGRSRGPLTNEKLFFGSGTQLSVL.

Only a few counts were recorded for this clonotype. V and J are TRBV18 and TRBJ2-1, with D perhaps TRBD2 (6 bases). Between the trimmed V and J ends, which lost 3 bases and 2 bases, there was a span of 11 bases. This CDR3 is 15 amino acids long. The germline V gene has CDR1 KGHSH and CDR2 LQKENI. Here the CDR3 reads CASSPGGPTYNEQFF. The DNA of the CDR3 is TGTGCCAGCTCACCGGGAGGACCTACCTACAATGAGCAGTTCTTC.

The sample holds many counts of this clonotype. The chain couples TRBV28 to TRBJ2-1; D is uncertain. Germline V gene lookup returns CDR1 MDHEN and CDR2 SYDVKM. The length of the CDR3 is 15 residues. Trimming stripped 6 bases from V and 4 bases from J, with 16 bases between. The DNA of the CDR3 is TGTGCCAGCAGACCGGACCAACGAATATACAATGAGCAGTTCTTC. Translated: CASRPDQRIYNEQFF. Variable domain in full (rest from reference TRBV28 and TRBJ2-1): DVKVTQSSRYLVKRTGEKVFLECVQDMDHENMFWYRQDPGLGLRLIYFSYDVKMKEKGDIPEGYSVSREKKERFSLILESASTNQTSMYLCASRPDQRIYNEQFFGPGTRLTVL.

This clonotype was seen repeatedly, ten times or more. V usage is TRBV19 and J usage is TRBJ1-5, with 8 positions matching TRBD1. CDR1 and CDR2 from the germline V gene are LNHDA and SQIVND (reference sequence). The CDR3 runs 14 residues. Trimming removed 10 bases from V and 4 bases from J; junction bases left unmatched: 9. CDR3 in amino acids: CATKDRTGNQPQHF. The CDR3 DNA reads TGTGCCACCAAAGACAGGACAGGGAATCAGCCCCAGCATTTT.

This clonotype came up many times. This rearrangement joins TRBV5-6 to TRBJ2-3; possible D gene TRBD1, 6 bases. V shed 0 bases and J shed 0 bases, with 17 bases lying between them. This CDR3 is built from 18 residues. Germline V gene lookup returns CDR1 SGHDT and CDR2 YYEEEE. CDR3 nucleotides: TGTGCCAGCAGCTTGGTTATGGCCGGGACACTCAGCACAGATACGCAGTATTTT. This codes for CASSLVMAGTLSTDTQYF.

The chain carries TRBV5-6 and TRBJ2-3; D not certain. This CDR3 spans 14 amino acids. The V end was cut by 0 bases, the J end by 4 bases, with 9 bases between. Germline CDR1 and CDR2: SGHDT and YYEEEE. The CDR3 region is CASSLGVSADTQYF. In nucleotides, the CDR3 is TGTGCCAGCAGCTTGGGGGTCTCGGCAGATACGCAGTATTTT.

This clonotype was seen a handful of times. V usage is TRBV20-1 and J usage is TRBJ1-4, with TRBD1 matching 10 bases. Germline-derived CDR1 and CDR2 are DFQATT and SNEGSKA (reference sequence). Trimming at V came to 6 bases and at J to 7 bases, leaving 14 bases not matched to a gene. The CDR3 length is 16 residues. CDR3 sequence: CSANPGTGVVSEKLFF. The DNA of the CDR3 is TGCAGTGCCAACCCCGGGACAGGGGTGGTGAGTGAAAAACTGTTTTTT.

This clonotype was recorded many times. The V and J genes are TRBV6-6 and TRBJ2-1, with TRBD2 matching 10 bases. V trimming: 6 bases; J trimming: 6 bases; junction bases outside the gene matches: 8. In germline, CDR1 is MNHNY, CDR2 SVGAGI (reference sequence). The CDR3 covers 15 residues. CDR3: CASSLIAGGFNEQFF. The CDR3 DNA sequence: TGTGCCAGCAGCCTCATAGCGGGGGGTTTCAATGAGCAGTTCTTC.

This clonotype came up many times. The rearrangement joins TRBV6-1 to TRBJ1-4; D is perhaps TRBD1 (5 bases). The CDR3 has 14 amino acids. CDR1 and CDR2 from the germline V gene are MNHNS and SASEGT. Trimming stripped 3 bases from V and 5 bases from J, with 10 bases between. CDR3 sequence reads: CASSDRDQNEKLFF. In nucleotides, the CDR3 is TGTGCCAGCAGTGATCGGGACCAGAATGAAAAACTGTTTTTT.

The rearrangement uses TRBV6-1 and TRBJ1-1, with 8 nucleotides matching TRBD1. The J segment lost 1 base and the V segment lost 6 bases, leaving 10 bases of the junction unmatched. The V gene's germline CDR1 is MNHNS and CDR2 SASEGT. The CDR3 loop spans 16 amino acids. CDR3 bases: TGTGCCAGCAGGGGACAGGCAACCTTAAAGAACACTGAAGCTTTCTTT. It yields the protein CASRGQATLKNTEAFF.

This clonotype was detected ten times or more. CDR3 protein: CAREIAEYGYTF. The CDR3 bases are TGTGCCAGGGAGATAGCAGAATATGGCTACACCTTC. This chain joins TRBV2 and TRBJ1-2; D uncertain. Germline lookup yields CDR1 SNHLY and CDR2 FYNNEI. V was cut by 9 bases and J by 5 bases, with 13 bases left in between. CDR3 length equals 12 residues.

V is TRBV2 and J is TRBJ1-5; TRBD1 might be the D (5 bases). Trimming removed 6 bases from V and 5 bases from J, with 8 bases in between. The germline CDR1 and CDR2 sequences are SNHLY and FYNNEI. This CDR3 is built from 12 residues. CDR3 nucleotide sequence: TGTGCCAGCAGCAGAGGGGATCAGCCCCAGCATTTT. This gives the protein CASSRGDQPQHF.

This clonotype turned up a few times. This chain joins TRBV7-9 and TRBJ2-5; D is undetermined. V lost 0 bases, J lost 2 bases, and 7 bases lay in between. Germline CDR1 is SEHNR and CDR2 is FQNEAQ (reference sequence). The CDR3 contains 14 residues. The CDR3 bases are TGTGCCAGCAGCTTAGCCGGGTCTCAAGAGACCCAGTACTTC. Its translation: CASSLAGSQETQYF.

At least ten counts were recorded for this clonotype. The V and J genes are TRBV12-5 and TRBJ1-1, with TRBD1 matching 8 bases. CDR3 size: 15 residues. Looked up from germline, CDR1 is LGHNT and CDR2 is FRNRAP. V shed 6 bases and J 7 bases; nucleotides not matched to a gene: 13. CDR3 loop: CASGRAGTGGFEAFF. DNA for the CDR3: TGTGCTAGTGGCCGCGCCGGGACAGGAGGTTTTGAAGCTTTCTTT. The full variable domain, completed using reference TRBV12-5 and TRBJ1-1, is DARVTQTPRHKVTEMGQEVTMRCQPILGHNTVFWYRQTMMQGLELLAYFRNRAPLDDSGMPKDRFSAEMPDATLATLKIQPSEPRDSAVYFCASGRAGTGGFEAFFGQGTRLTVV.

The V call is TRBV28, the J call TRBJ2-7; D is unclear. V dropped 3 bases and J dropped 0 bases, with 6 bases sitting between them. CDR3 length: 13 amino acids. Germline assignment: CDR1 MDHEN and CDR2 SYDVKM. Written as DNA, the CDR3 is TGTGCCAGCAGTTTTGAGAGCTCCTACGAGCAGTACTTC. Its translation: CASSFESSYEQYF.

This clonotype was detected many times. The chain links TRBV7-9 to TRBJ2-7, with D possibly matching TRBD2 (7 bases). V gave up 8 bases and J gave up 5 bases, with 19 bases separating them. CDR3 length equals 14 residues. Germline CDR1 reads SEHNR; CDR2 reads FQNEAQ (reference sequence). CDR3 bases: TGTGCCAGCCGGGGGGCAGGGACCATGGACGAGCAGTACTTC. Translated, it gives CASRGAGTMDEQYF.

This clonotype was counted at least ten times. The genes are TRBV1 and TRBJ2-3; no DNA check was done on the table's D call, TRBD2. TRBV1 is deemed a pseudogene. The CDR3 extends over 17 amino acids. CDR3 sequence reads: CTSSQAQAGGQGDTQYF. CDR3 sequence (DNA): TGCACCAGCAGCCAAGCACAAGCGGGGGGGCAGGGAGATACGCAGTATTTT.

This clonotype has just a few counts. In DNA, the CDR3 is TGCAGTGCTAGAGATTCCCAAGGCACAGATACGCAGTATTTT. Its translation: CSARDSQGTDTQYF. The chain joins TRBV20-1 to TRBJ2-3; D not resolved. This CDR3 region has 14 residues. Deletions cut 0 bases from V and 1 base from J, with 8 bases between. CDR1 and CDR2 (germline): DFQATT, SNEGSKA (reference sequence).

This clonotype was counted many times. The genes are TRBV11-2 and TRBJ2-2, with 11 bases identical to TRBD2. After removal of 6 bases from V and 6 bases from J, the junction contained 0 bases not matched to a gene. This CDR3 has 13 amino acids. Looked up from germline, CDR1 is SGHAT and CDR2 is FQNNGV. CDR3 coding DNA: TGTGCCAGCAGACTAGCGGGAGCCGGGGAGCTGTTTTTT. It encodes CASRLAGAGELFF.

This clonotype was detected a few times. This chain connects TRBV20-1 to TRBJ2-3; tentative D call: TRBD2 (5 bases). The CDR3 covers 15 residues. V was pared by 1 base and J by 0 bases, with 11 bases between. In germline, CDR1 is DFQATT, CDR2 SNEGSKA (reference sequence). The CDR3 sequence is CSARGGSFSTDTQYF. In DNA, the CDR3 is TGCAGTGCTAGAGGCGGGTCCTTTAGCACAGATACGCAGTATTTT.

This chain connects TRBV6-1 to TRBJ2-7, with 8 bases aligning to TRBD1. The CDR3 is made up of 14 amino acids. Trimming at V came to 5 bases and at J to 2 bases, leaving 5 bases not matched to a gene. Germline lookup yields CDR1 MNHNS and CDR2 SASEGT. In nucleotides, the CDR3 is TGTGCCAGCAGTCCATGGACAGGGACCTACGAGCAGTACTTC. It codes for CASSPWTGTYEQYF.

The chain carries TRBV20-1 and TRBJ2-7; TRBD1 is a possible D gene (9 bases). Germline V gives CDR1 DFQATT, CDR2 SNEGSKA (reference sequence). With 5 bases removed from V and 3 bases from J, the gap between germline ends came to 23 bases. This CDR3 region has 16 residues. The CDR3 DNA reads TGCAGTGCTTTCCAGACAGGGGGACTAGTTATCTACGAGCAGTACTTC. The encoded protein is CSAFQTGGLVIYEQYF.

There are many counts of this clonotype. The chain links TRBV18 to TRBJ2-7; D is possibly TRBD1 (7 bases). V was shortened by 2 bases and J by 4 bases, with 18 bases between the two germline ends. The CDR3 is 16 residues long. In germline, CDR1 is KGHSH, CDR2 LQKENI. The chain's CDR3 is CASSPAGTGQSYEQYF. CDR3 in DNA: TGTGCCAGCTCACCAGCGGGGACGGGACAGTCATACGAGCAGTACTTC. The complete variable domain, with remaining parts taken from reference TRBV18 and TRBJ2-7, reads NAGVMQNPRHLVRRRGQEARLRCSPMKGHSHVYWYRQLPEEGLKFMVYLQKENIIDESGMPKERFSAEFPKEGPSILRIQQVVRGDSAAYFCASSPAGTGQSYEQYFGPGTRLTVT.

This clonotype was seen a handful of times. The genes are TRBV5-1 and TRBJ2-4; TRBD1 agrees at 9 bases. Germline loops: CDR1 SGHRS, CDR2 YFSETQ. After removal of 3 bases from V and 1 base from J, the junction contained 8 bases not matched to a gene. The CDR3 length is 17 residues. The CDR3 DNA reads as TGCGCCAGCAGCTATGGGGGACAGGGCCTGGCCAAAAACATTCAGTACTTC. Translating it yields CASSYGGQGLAKNIQYF. Based on the CDR3 plus reference TRBV5-1 and TRBJ2-4, the full variable domain is KAGVTQTPRYLIKTRGQQVTLSCSPISGHRSVSWYQQTPGQGLQFLFEYFSETQRNKGNFPGRFSGRQFSNSRSEMNVSTLELGDSALYLCASSYGGQGLAKNIQYFGAGTRLSVL.

This clonotype has ten or more counts. The J gene is TRBJ1-2, the V gene TRBV12-3 or TRBV12-4, with 7 bases lining up with TRBD1. Losses at the gene ends were 6 bases for V and 2 bases for J; bases not matched to a gene: 12. This CDR3 comprises 16 residues. The CDR3 DNA follows: TGTGCCAGCAGCGCCCCTCCCCCCAGGGGGAACTATGGCTACACCTTC. Its protein product is CASSAPPPRGNYGYTF.

This clonotype has a handful of counts. The chain links TRBV11-1 to TRBJ2-3, with 7 bases lining up with TRBD1. The CDR3 loop spans 16 amino acids. Trimming at V came to 6 bases and at J to 3 bases, leaving 12 bases not matched to a gene. The germline V gene encodes CDR1 SGHAT and CDR2 FQDESV (reference sequence). CDR3 region: CASSLRGGGGTDTQYF. In nucleotides, the CDR3 is TGTGCCAGCAGTCTTCGAGGGGGCGGTGGAACAGATACGCAGTATTTT.